This TCR beta chain comes out of a study of OX40 agonist ivuxolimab in advanced cancers. Overall study context: Each patient was given ivuxolimab into a vein every 2 weeks, at 0.01 to 10 mg/kg.

About this clone itself: The target antigen is unknown.

Trimming shortened V by 7 bases and J by 2 bases, and 12 bases separated the two germline ends. This CDR3 has 15 residues. Germline V lookup: CDR1 SEHNR, CDR2 FQNEAQ (reference sequence). Blood got drawn at baseline, again on cycle 4 day 1, and then on cycle 7 day 1. Using immunoSEQ multiplex PCR, the repertoire was profiled, and TCRdb retains in-frame clones only, with some absent. The sample consists of approximately 47,000 clones, 80% to 95% of them appearing once. Points from the study as a whole: At 0.1 to 3.0 mg/kg, clonal expansion of CD4+ and CD8+ blood T cells had occurred by week 6.

The source material was CD4+ or CD8+ T cells sorted from blood, sampled in a trial of the OX40 agonist ivuxolimab. The clonotype comes from an adult with an advanced solid tumor such as melanoma, head and neck, liver or kidney cancer. The V and J genes are TRBV7-9 and TRBJ2-6, with D possibly being TRBD1 or TRBD2 (5 bases each). CDR3 sequence (DNA): TGTGCCAGCACCCATTTGGGGGCTGGGGCCAACGTCCTGACTTTC. Its translation is CASTHLGAGANVLTF.